These T cell receptor beta chains were read from a single sample in a study of CD8+CD57+ T cells in acquired aplastic anemia. TCRdb redid the calling of the reads with MiXCR, one entry per CDR3 protein. The repertoire consists of roughly 180,000 distinct CDR3 sequences, with about half occurring once and the leading ten covering around 2.9%. The sample was sorted CD4+, CD8+, or CD8+CD57+ T cells (not recorded which) from PBMCs. The origin of the receptors is a human donor in good health. CDR3s leave out the opening cysteine and the closing phenylalanine or tryptophan.

j_call v_call cdr3_aa
TRBJ2-3 TRBV5-1 ASSLGTTTDTQY
TRBJ1-1 TRBV15 ATSRLQGGTEAF
TRBJ2-7 TRBV20-1 SARTGVSHEQY
TRBJ2-7 TRBV19 ASTVAGNYEQY
TRBJ2-5 TRBV20-1 SASSSGRRLETQY
TRBJ2-7 TRBV10-1 ASSPDRELKDEQY
TRBJ2-7 TRBV4-3 ASSQAPLAGGNEQY
TRBJ1-5 TRBV20-1 SARDTGWKNQPQH
TRBJ1-3 TRBV12-3/TRBV12-4 ASSGTGLSGNTIY
TRBJ1-1 TRBV29-1 SVRWQGKAF
TRBJ2-1 TRBV7-2 ASSNRGIEQF
TRBJ2-1 TRBV7-2 ASSFRGLTGYNEQF
TRBJ1-5 TRBV2 ASSDRSGGSQPQH
TRBJ2-3 TRBV4-1 ASSQDGLTDTQY
TRBJ2-3 TRBV7-2 ASSLMGSSTDTQY
TRBJ2-7 TRBV28 ASSVRDRPHYEQY
TRBJ2-7 TRBV19 ASSLGDSRGEQY
TRBJ2-5 TRBV20-1 SAISLAGGPRTQY
TRBJ1-5 TRBV10-2 ASSVSRDRAQPQH
TRBJ1-2 TRBV7-8 ASSTTLGGYT
TRBJ1-5 TRBV11-2 ASSLGGLGPQH
TRBJ2-3 TRBV20-1 SARDQGQGGGTDTQY
TRBJ2-3 TRBV11-1 ASSLGIAGRDTDTQY
TRBJ2-7 TRBV6-1 ATQPPGTVSEQY
TRBJ2-7 TRBV9 ASSVGSGSSYEQY
TRBJ1-1 TRBV5-1 ASSLADLKYEAF
TRBJ1-1 TRBV25-1 ASSFTHPHGGKGTGAF
TRBJ2-4 TRBV10-3 AISYREGAKNIQY
TRBJ1-4 TRBV30 AGGKWGRNEKLF
TRBJ2-5 TRBV6-5 ASSYTPGQGWTQY
TRBJ2-5 TRBV5-6 ASSPRGLKTQY
TRBJ2-1 TRBV25-1 ASSEVANSYNEQF